This paragraph reports one T cell receptor beta chain. Antigen: not known. This sample is drawn from a study of cytomegalovirus exposure and HLA in healthy donors. As for the study in general: Unique TCRs numbering around 85 million, obtained from HLA-typed donors, made up an early data release. In terms of ancestry, the Caucasian-associated cluster contained about 80% of the roughly 400 genotyped donors.

Study findings and constraints: A missense DCLRE1C variant was associated with V- and J-gene trimming of TCR beta chains in a later analysis, and an independent cohort replicated the association. Earlier results showed most TCR beta V segments being productive about 87% or about 30% of the time.

A multiplex PCR was run with 60 Vbeta primers and 13 Jbeta primers. Profiling relied on immunoSEQ multiplex PCR, and the TCRdb table lists in-frame clones only, not all of them. Of about 95,000 clones in the sample, roughly four fifths were seen once. V lost 3 bases and J lost 3; bases outside the gene matches: 1. The CDR3 runs 13 residues. In germline, CDR1 is MNHNY, CDR2 SVGAGI (reference sequence). Sequenced: PBMCs. This rearrangement joins TRBV6-6 to TRBJ1-1; 7 bases align to TRBD1. The sequence was collected from a man aged 25-45 years in good health and CMV-seropositive. The CDR3 DNA follows: TGTGCCAGCAGTTATACAGGGGACACTGAAGCTTTCTTT. Its protein product is CASSYTGDTEAFF.